Included here is one T cell receptor (beta chain) sequence, with context. Antigen unknown. This may be a read error: a much more frequent sequence differs by one nucleotide. TCRdb reanalysed the PCR reads using MiXCR and keeps one entry per CDR3 protein. The sample includes some 320,000 distinct CDR3 sequences, roughly 24% of them seen just once. This sample was taken from a study of molecular identifiers for immune sequencing clone quantification. The CDR3 has 13 amino acids. In germline, CDR1 is MNHEY, CDR2 SVGAGI. The study's findings and limits: Clone sizes could be underestimated for highly expanded clones when identical TCR molecules share a barcode.

Each library that profiled naive CD8 cells came from roughly 20,000 to 1,000,000 sorted cells with 10%, 30% or 50% RNA. For naive CD8 T cells, sorting used the CD8+CD4-CCR7+CD45RA+ phenotype. The sequenced sample was naive CD8+ T cells from blood, with Jurkat cell RNA spiked in. Sample subset: FACS-sorted CD8+CD4-CCR7+CD45RA+ naive T cells. The receptor was derived from a human donor in good health. Some libraries in this study had Jurkat cell RNA spiked in. The chain joins TRBV6-5 to TRBJ2-5; possible D gene TRBD2, 6 bases. The CDR3, as DNA: TGTGCCGGCAGTACGGAGGGCCAAGAGACCCAGTACTTC. As protein: CAGSTEGQETQYF.